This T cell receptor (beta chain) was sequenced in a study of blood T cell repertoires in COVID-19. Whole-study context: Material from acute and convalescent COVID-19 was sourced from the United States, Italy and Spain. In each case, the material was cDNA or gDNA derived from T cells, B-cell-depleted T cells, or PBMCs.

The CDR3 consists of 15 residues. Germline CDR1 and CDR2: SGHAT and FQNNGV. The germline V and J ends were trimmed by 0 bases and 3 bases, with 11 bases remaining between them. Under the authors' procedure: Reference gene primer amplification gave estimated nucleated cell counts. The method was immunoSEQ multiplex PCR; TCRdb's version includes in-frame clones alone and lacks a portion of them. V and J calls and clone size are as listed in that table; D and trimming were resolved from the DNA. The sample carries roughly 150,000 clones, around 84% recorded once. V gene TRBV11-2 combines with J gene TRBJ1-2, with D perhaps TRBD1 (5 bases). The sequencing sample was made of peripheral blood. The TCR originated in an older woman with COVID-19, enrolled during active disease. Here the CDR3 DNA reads TGTGCCAGCAGCTTAGATGGGGCCAGCTACTATGGCTACACCTTC. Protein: CASSLDGASYYGYTF.